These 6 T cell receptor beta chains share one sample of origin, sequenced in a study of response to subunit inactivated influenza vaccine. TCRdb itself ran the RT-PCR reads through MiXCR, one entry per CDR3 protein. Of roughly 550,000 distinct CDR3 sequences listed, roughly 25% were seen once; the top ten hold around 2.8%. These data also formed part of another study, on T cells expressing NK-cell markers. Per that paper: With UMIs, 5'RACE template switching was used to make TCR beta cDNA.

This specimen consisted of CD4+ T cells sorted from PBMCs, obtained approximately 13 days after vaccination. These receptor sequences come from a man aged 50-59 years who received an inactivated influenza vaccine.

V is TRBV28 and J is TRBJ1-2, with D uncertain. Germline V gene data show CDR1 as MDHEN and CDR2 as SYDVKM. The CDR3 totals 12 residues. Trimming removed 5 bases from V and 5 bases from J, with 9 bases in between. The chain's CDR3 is CASSDTEYGYTF. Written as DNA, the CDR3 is TGTGCCAGCAGTGACACCGAGTATGGCTACACCTTC.

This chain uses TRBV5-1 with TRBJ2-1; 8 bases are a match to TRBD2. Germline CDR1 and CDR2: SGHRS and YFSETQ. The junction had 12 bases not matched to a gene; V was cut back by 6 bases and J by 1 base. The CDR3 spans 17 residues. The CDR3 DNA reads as TGCGCCAGCATCGCTAACAGACTAGCGAGATCCTACAATGAGCAGTTCTTC. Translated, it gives CASIANRLARSYNEQFF.

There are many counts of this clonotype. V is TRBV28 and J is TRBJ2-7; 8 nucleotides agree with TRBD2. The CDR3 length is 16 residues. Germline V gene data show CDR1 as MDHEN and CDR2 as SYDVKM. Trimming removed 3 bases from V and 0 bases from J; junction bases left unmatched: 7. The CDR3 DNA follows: TGTGCCAGCAGTTTCAGCCTAGCGGGCCTCTCCTACGAGCAGTACTTC. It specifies CASSFSLAGLSYEQYF.

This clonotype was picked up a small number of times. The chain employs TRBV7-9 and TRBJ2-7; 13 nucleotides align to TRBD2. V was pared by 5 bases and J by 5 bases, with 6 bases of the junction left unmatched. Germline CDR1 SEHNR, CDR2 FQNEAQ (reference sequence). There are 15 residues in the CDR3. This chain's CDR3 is CASSPGTSGTNEQYF. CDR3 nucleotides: TGTGCCAGCAGCCCAGGGACTAGCGGGACCAACGAGCAGTACTTC.

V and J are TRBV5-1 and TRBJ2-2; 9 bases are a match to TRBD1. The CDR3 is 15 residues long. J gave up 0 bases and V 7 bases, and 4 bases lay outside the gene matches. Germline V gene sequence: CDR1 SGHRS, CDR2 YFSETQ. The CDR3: CASQGQGPNTGELFF. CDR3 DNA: TGCGCCAGCCAGGGACAGGGACCGAACACCGGGGAGCTGTTTTTT.

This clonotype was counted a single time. CDR3 in DNA: TGTGCCAGCAGGCGGACAGGGACTGGCTACACCTTC. Its translation: CASRRTGTGYTF. The gene calls are TRBV28 and TRBJ1-2; TRBD1 aligns across 8 bases. The trim removed 6 bases at V and 7 bases at J, leaving 4 bases unmatched. The CDR3 runs to 12 residues. Germline V CDR1 and CDR2: MDHEN, SYDVKM.